Below are 20 T cell receptor beta chains sequenced from a single sample in a study of cytomegalovirus exposure and HLA in healthy donors. PCR amplification relied on 60 Vbeta primers (plus 13 Jbeta primers). Some clones are missing from TCRdb's copy, which holds only in-frame ones; the method was immunoSEQ multiplex PCR. Among roughly 77,000 clones listed, roughly two thirds were seen once. Sequencing input: PBMCs. These TCRs come from a woman in her 50s in good health and CMV-seropositive.

A few counts support this clone. The chain links TRBV28 to TRBJ2-5, with TRBD1 as a possible D gene (5 bases). Germline V CDR1 and CDR2: MDHEN, SYDVKM. V dropped 3 bases and J dropped 1 base, with 9 bases sitting between them. The CDR3 is 14 residues long. The CDR3 DNA is TGTGCCAGCAGTTTCGACAGCCGCCAAGAGACCCAGTACTTC. Protein: CASSFDSRQETQYF. The complete variable domain, with remaining parts taken from reference TRBV28 and TRBJ2-5, reads DVKVTQSSRYLVKRTGEKVFLECVQDMDHENMFWYRQDPGLGLRLIYFSYDVKMKEKGDIPEGYSVSREKKERFSLILESASTNQTSMYLCASSFDSRQETQYFGPGTRLLVL.

In its sample, this clone was seen a few times. The J gene is TRBJ1-2, the V gene TRBV5-1, with no clear D. The CDR3 covers 12 residues. Germline-derived CDR1 and CDR2 are SGHRS and YFSETQ. The germline V and J ends were trimmed by 5 bases and 7 bases, with 12 bases remaining between them. The CDR3 DNA follows: TGCGCCAGCAGTACCGAGGGTGGTGGCTACACCTTC. Amino acid sequence: CASSTEGGGYTF.

CDR3 region: CASSLLLGTEKFFVNEQYF. CDR3 DNA sequence: TGTGCCAGCAGCTTACTCCTCGGGACAGAAAAATTTTTTGTGAACGAGCAGTACTTC. The chain links TRBV7-3 to TRBJ2-7; 7 bases fit TRBD1. J was trimmed by 5 bases and V by 2 bases; bases with no gene match: 21. Germline CDR1 SGHTA, CDR2 FQGTGA. The CDR3 spans 19 residues. The full variable domain, rest sourced from reference TRBV7-3 and TRBJ2-7, is GAGVSQTPSNKVTEKGKYVELRCDPISGHTALYWYRQSLGQGPEFLIYFQGTGAADDSGLPNDRFFAVRPEGSVSTLKIQRTERGDSAVYLCASSLLLGTEKFFVNEQYFGPGTRLTVT.

This clone was seen only once. The rearrangement joins TRBV21-1 to TRBJ2-7; TRBD2 reflects the table's D call only, with no check against the DNA. TRBV21-1 is a documented pseudogene. The CDR3 has 22 amino acids. The chain's CDR3 is CASSKDRGGREGPIVGDYEQYV. CDR3 DNA: TGTGCCAGCAGCAAAGACCGGGGGGGAAGGGAGGGGCCAATAGTGGGGGACTACGAGCAGTACGTC.

This chain joins TRBV7-2 and TRBJ1-3; D may be TRBD1 (6 bases). This CDR3 has 16 amino acids. The ends were cut back, 4 bases at V and 0 bases at J, with 13 bases in the middle. CDR1 is SGHTA, CDR2 FQGNSA, per germline. The CDR3, as DNA: TGTGCCAGCAGCTACAGGGTGGAGAGCTCTGGAAACACCATATATTTT. Translated: CASSYRVESSGNTIYF.

Only one count was recorded for this clone. This rearrangement joins TRBV10-3 to TRBJ2-7, with 9 bases that match TRBD1. The trim removed 4 bases at V and 4 bases at J, leaving 11 bases unmatched. Looked up from germline, CDR1 is ENHRY and CDR2 is SYGVKD. This CDR3 comprises 16 residues. CDR3 nucleotide sequence: TGTGCCATCAGTGTATTAGAGGGGGACAGGGTGTACGAGCAGTACTTC. This encodes CAISVLEGDRVYEQYF.

This chain links TRBV28 with TRBJ1-1; D unclear. V was shortened by 3 bases and J by 0 bases, with 5 bases between the two germline ends. The CDR3 runs to 13 residues. Germline CDR1 reads MDHEN; CDR2 reads SYDVKM. CDR3 in DNA: TGTGCCAGCAGTTTCCCAATGAACACTGAAGCTTTCTTT. As protein: CASSFPMNTEAFF.

J is TRBJ2-4 and V is TRBV13; maybe TRBD2 (5 bases). The V end was cut by 5 bases, the J end by 1 base, with 15 bases between. In germline, CDR1 is PRHDT, CDR2 FYEKMQ (reference sequence). There are 16 residues in the CDR3. CDR3 bases: TGTGCCAGCAGCCCAGGTGTTTCGGGGGCCAAAAACATTCAGTACTTC. It translates to CASSPGVSGAKNIQYF.

The chain combines TRBV9 with TRBJ1-5, with D possibly being TRBD1 (6 bases). The CDR3 has 14 residues. Germline values: CDR1 SGDLS, CDR2 YYNGEE. V gave up 2 bases and J gave up 6 bases, with 12 bases separating them. CDR3 sequence reads: CASSVQGNGQPQHF. Here the CDR3 DNA reads TGTGCCAGCAGCGTTCAGGGGAACGGTCAGCCCCAGCATTTT.

The rearrangement uses TRBV9 and TRBJ1-2; D not certain. The CDR3 spans 14 residues. Germline CDR1 SGDLS, CDR2 YYNGEE. Deletions cut 7 bases from V and 1 base from J, with 14 bases between. CDR3 amino acids: CASASAGFNYGYTF. For the CDR3, the DNA is TGTGCCAGCGCCTCAGCAGGCTTTAACTATGGCTACACCTTC.

The chain recombines TRBV7-9 with TRBJ1-1; D gene ambiguous. The germline CDR1 and CDR2 sequences are SEHNR and FQNEAQ (reference sequence). Trimming shortened V by 2 bases and J by 3 bases, and 10 bases separated the two germline ends. The length of the CDR3 is 14 residues. CDR3 DNA: TGTGCCAGCAGCTTAAAAGGCGGGCACACTGAAGCTTTCTTT. It encodes CASSLKGGHTEAFF.

This clone has only one observation. V and J are TRBV7-9 and TRBJ1-1, with D unresolved. Trimming took off 1 base at V and 0 bases at J, with 6 bases between the two ends. The CDR3 loop spans 14 amino acids. Germline CDR1 SEHNR, CDR2 FQNEAQ (reference sequence). The CDR3 region has the DNA TGTGCCAGCAGCTTAGTAGCTCTGAACACTGAAGCTTTCTTT. Its protein product is CASSLVALNTEAFF.

This rearrangement joins TRBV6-5 to TRBJ1-2; 10 nucleotides match TRBD1. The CDR3 runs to 15 residues. Germline CDR1 reads MNHEY; CDR2 reads SVGAGI. With V trimmed by 5 bases and J by 3 bases, 6 bases remained unmatched. This chain's CDR3 is CASSARTGGDYGYTF. The CDR3 coding sequence is TGTGCCAGCAGTGCCCGGACAGGGGGAGACTATGGCTACACCTTC.

This clone was counted only a few times. The V and J genes are TRBV2 and TRBJ2-2, with no clear D. The CDR3 runs to 17 residues. Per germline, CDR1 SNHLY and CDR2 FYNNEI. V was pared by 4 bases and J by 1 base, with 16 bases between. The CDR3: CASSVNRASLNTGELFF. CDR3 coding DNA: TGTGCCAGCAGTGTTAACAGAGCTTCCCTGAACACCGGGGAGCTGTTTTTT.

The V and J genes are TRBV4-1 and TRBJ1-2; the match to TRBD1 covers 10 bases. The CDR3 length is 17 residues. V dropped 3 bases and J dropped 4; count of bases not matched to a gene: 11. Germline values: CDR1 MGHRA, CDR2 YSYEKL. CDR3 DNA: TGCGCCAGCAGCCAGCCCTTATGGACAGGGGGGATCTATGGCTACACCTTC. It translates to CASSQPLWTGGIYGYTF.

This clone was observed a handful of times. Written as DNA, the CDR3 is TGTGCCAGCAGCCTTCAGGGTGGGACTGAAGCTTTCTTT. Amino acid sequence: CASSLQGGTEAFF. The rearrangement joins TRBV7-8 to TRBJ1-1; possible D gene TRBD1, 5 bases. CDR1 and CDR2 from the germline V gene are SGHVS and FQNEAQ. The CDR3 covers 13 residues. V lost 5 bases and J lost 5, with 12 bases in between.

This chain connects TRBV7-9 to TRBJ1-4, with TRBD1 matching over 8 bases. The CDR3 runs to 14 residues. J gave up 8 bases and V 5 bases, and 7 bases lay outside the gene matches. The germline CDR1 and CDR2 sequences are SEHNR and FQNEAQ (reference sequence). The CDR3 bases are TGTGCCAGCAGCCTAAACGGACAGGGAGAAAAACTGTTTTTT. The encoded protein is CASSLNGQGEKLFF.

The table lists this clone with a count of one. V is TRBV28 and J is TRBJ1-2; maybe TRBD1 (5 bases). Germline values: CDR1 MDHEN, CDR2 SYDVKM. The CDR3 consists of 13 residues. Between the trimmed V and J ends, which lost 7 bases and 8 bases, there was a span of 17 bases. As DNA, the CDR3 is TGTGCCAGCATCGTGGGGGGGGGAAAGGGCTACACCTTC. Translated, it gives CASIVGGGKGYTF.

This clone was detected only a few times. The chain joins TRBV15 to TRBJ2-1; TRBD2 might be the D (6 bases). The CDR3 totals 15 residues. Trimming took off 0 bases at V and 6 bases at J, with 12 bases between the two ends. Per the germline V gene, CDR1 is LNHNV and CDR2 is YYDKDF (reference sequence). The CDR3 DNA reads as TGTGCCACCAGCAGAGAGGGCGGGGTAGGCAATGAGCAGTTCTTC. It is translated as CATSREGGVGNEQFF. Supplemented by reference TRBV15 and TRBJ2-1, the full variable domain reads DAMVIQNPRYQVTQFGKPVTLSCSQTLNHNVMYWYQQKSSQAPKLLFHYYDKDFNNEADTPDNFQSRRPNTSFCFLDIRSPGLGDTAMYLCATSREGGVGNEQFFGPGTRLTVL.

The chain couples TRBV5-1 to TRBJ2-1, with 9 nucleotides matching TRBD2. CDR3 length: 16 residues. The V gene's germline CDR1 is SGHRS and CDR2 YFSETQ. The V gene end was trimmed by 0 bases and the J gene end by 3 bases; junction bases not matched to a gene: 4. CDR3 DNA: TGCGCCAGCAGCTTGGATCCTAGCGGGGTCTACAATGAGCAGTTCTTC. Encoded protein: CASSLDPSGVYNEQFF.